The sequence of this T cell receptor (beta chain) was determined in a study of T-cell reconstitution after alpha-beta-depleted transplantation in children. Study results and limitations: T-cell counts and diversity were attributed mostly to newly produced T cells one year after transplant. Reportedly, only several hundred clones from non-depleted graft cells drove alpha-beta T-cell counts at about two months.

This clonotype came up many times. As yet, its antigen is unknown. Germline-derived CDR1 and CDR2 are SGHAT and FQNNGV. The ends were cut back, 5 bases at V and 4 bases at J, with 7 bases in the middle. This CDR3 is 12 amino acids long. Unique molecular identifiers featured in how the TCRbeta library was prepared. Via MiXCR, TCRdb re-called the PCR reads, giving one row per CDR3 protein. This repertoire shows some 840,000 distinct CDR3 sequences, roughly 15% found once; its top ten account for under 6%. This TCR came from a male patient between 10 and 17 years old who had a stem cell transplant for acute lymphoblastic leukemia, so the T cells may come from the graft donor. This specimen was PBMCs, mostly from graft donor cells, taken 360 days after TCRalphabeta/CD19-depleted stem cell transplant. This chain connects TRBV11-2 to TRBJ2-3; D call uncertain. This CDR3 is CASSQWADTQYF. DNA for the CDR3: TGTGCCAGCAGCCAGTGGGCAGATACGCAGTATTTT.